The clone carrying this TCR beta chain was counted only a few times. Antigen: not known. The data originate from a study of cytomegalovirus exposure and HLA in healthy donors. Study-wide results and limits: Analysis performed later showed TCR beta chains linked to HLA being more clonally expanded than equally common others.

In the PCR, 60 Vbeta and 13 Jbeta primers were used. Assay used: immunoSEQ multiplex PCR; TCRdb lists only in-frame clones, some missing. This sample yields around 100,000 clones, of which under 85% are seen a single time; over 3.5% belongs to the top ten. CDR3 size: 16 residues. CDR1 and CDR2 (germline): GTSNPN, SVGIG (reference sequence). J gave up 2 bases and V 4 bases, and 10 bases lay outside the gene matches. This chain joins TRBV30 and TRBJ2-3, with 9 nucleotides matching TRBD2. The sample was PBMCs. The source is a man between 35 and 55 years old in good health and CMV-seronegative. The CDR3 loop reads CAWIPRVAGDTDTQYF. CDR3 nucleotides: TGTGCCTGGATCCCCAGAGTAGCGGGGGACACAGATACGCAGTATTTT.